The 26 T cell receptor beta chains listed next were all sequenced from one sample in a study of blood T cell repertoires in COVID-19. Produced via immunoSEQ multiplex PCR; TCRdb's table is partial and in-frame only. In the table there are 100,000 or so clones, 82% of which are singletons. The sample comprised peripheral blood. These receptors all stem from an elderly woman with acute or convalescent COVID-19.

This clone was seen a single time. The chain employs TRBV2 and TRBJ2-1; 11 positions agree with TRBD2. Trimming at V came to 3 bases and at J to 9 bases, leaving 7 bases not matched to a gene. The CDR3 is 15 residues long. Germline-derived CDR1 and CDR2 are SNHLY and FYNNEI. The CDR3 DNA sequence: TGTGCCAGCAGTGAGACTAGCGGGAATCATGGTGAGCAGTTCTTC. This encodes CASSETSGNHGEQFF.

The chain employs TRBV14 and TRBJ1-6; 9 bases match TRBD1. Germline-derived CDR1 and CDR2 are SGHDN and FVKESK. V was pared by 0 bases and J by 8 bases, with 5 bases of the junction left unmatched. The CDR3 contains 16 residues. DNA for the CDR3: TGTGCCAGCAGCCAAGAACCGGACAGGGGCCATTCACCCCTCCACTTT. This gives the protein CASSQEPDRGHSPLHF.

The V call is TRBV10-2, the J call TRBJ2-7; TRBD2 might be the D (7 bases). V was trimmed by 4 bases and J by 4 bases, leaving 17 bases between them. Germline assignment: CDR1 WSHSY and CDR2 SAAADI. CDR3 length: 15 residues. CDR3 coding DNA: TGCGCCAGCAGTGGCCTGGGGGGGCAGATATACGAGCAGTACTTC. This encodes CASSGLGGQIYEQYF.

V usage is TRBV14 and J usage is TRBJ1-2, with D unclear. The CDR3 consists of 13 residues. Germline lookup yields CDR1 SGHDN and CDR2 FVKESK. The V and J ends lost 0 bases and 4 bases respectively, with 6 bases between them. The CDR3 DNA reads TGTGCCAGCAGCCAAGATTACAGCTATGGCTACACCTTC. This sequence encodes CASSQDYSYGYTF. The full variable domain, in which reference TRBV14 and TRBJ1-2 provide the parts outside the CDR3, is EAGVTQFPSHSVIEKGQTVTLRCDPISGHDNLYWYRRVMGKEIKFLLHFVKESKQDESGMPNNRFLAERTGGTYSTLKVQPAELEDSGVYFCASSQDYSYGYTFGSGTRLTVV.

The V gene is TRBV11-2, the J gene TRBJ2-2; 9 nucleotides match TRBD2. The V gene's germline CDR1 is SGHAT and CDR2 FQNNGV. CDR3 size: 16 residues. The trim removed 2 bases at V and 6 bases at J, leaving 7 bases unmatched. CDR3 nucleotide sequence: TGTGCCAGCAGCTTAAGGGGCGGGAGGGCCGCCGGGGAGCTGTTTTTT. It codes for CASSLRGGRAAGELFF.

The count of this clone is one. CDR3 in amino acids: CASIRRTGCSPLHF. CDR3 DNA: TGCGCCAGCATCCGCAGGACAGGGTGTTCACCCCTCCACTTT. The chain uses TRBV23-1 and TRBJ1-6; 8 nucleotides align to TRBD1. Being an ORF, TRBV23-1 has a function that is uncertain. V lost 7 bases and J lost 9; bases outside the gene matches: 8. CDR3 length: 14 residues.

This chain links TRBV2 with TRBJ2-2; no reliable D call. Trimming pared 8 bases from V and 4 bases from J, leaving 17 bases between. Looked up from germline, CDR1 is SNHLY and CDR2 is FYNNEI. This CDR3 has 15 amino acids. CDR3 DNA sequence: TGTGCCAGCTTAGTAGAGGTGTCGAGCACCGGGGAGCTGTTTTTT. Amino acid sequence: CASLVEVSSTGELFF.

The J gene is TRBJ1-5, the V gene TRBV5-1; D perhaps matches TRBD1 (6 bases). Germline V gene data show CDR1 as SGHRS and CDR2 as YFSETQ. CDR3 length equals 15 residues. V lost 0 bases and J 0 bases, leaving 7 bases between the germline ends. CDR3 bases: TGCGCCAGCAGCTTGGGACAGGCTAGCAATCAGCCCCAGCATTTT. It codes for CASSLGQASNQPQHF.

V and J are TRBV5-5 and TRBJ2-7; D perhaps matches TRBD2 (6 bases). The ends were cut back, 0 bases at V and 3 bases at J, with 10 bases in the middle. The germline CDR1 and CDR2 sequences are SGHKS and YYEKEE (reference sequence). The CDR3 is 14 amino acids. CDR3 in DNA: TGTGCCAGCAGCTTGGCTGGGGGGTTCTACGAGCAGTACTTC. This encodes CASSLAGGFYEQYF. The variable domain in full, with the rest retrieved from reference TRBV5-5 and TRBJ2-7, is DAGVTQSPTHLIKTRGQQVTLRCSPISGHKSVSWYQQVLGQGPQFIFQYYEKEERGRGNFPDRFSARQFPNYSSELNVNALLLGDSALYLCASSLAGGFYEQYFGPGTRLTVT.

This clone was seen a few times. The chain joins TRBV20-1 to TRBJ2-1, with TRBD2 matching 11 bases. Trimming at V came to 3 bases and at J to 8 bases, leaving 12 bases not matched to a gene. The V gene's germline CDR1 is DFQATT and CDR2 SNEGSKA (reference sequence). The CDR3 length is 16 residues. CDR3 in DNA: TGCAGTGCTAGTTTCAGACTAGCGGGAAGGGGGGATGAGCAGTTCTTC. Protein product: CSASFRLAGRGDEQFF.

The chain recombines TRBV19 with TRBJ2-5; no clear D gene. Per the germline V gene, CDR1 is LNHDA and CDR2 is SQIVND (reference sequence). The V and J ends lost 2 bases and 5 bases respectively, with 9 bases between them. This CDR3 contains 13 residues. CDR3 sequence reads: CASSILWRETQYF. For the CDR3, the DNA is TGTGCCAGTAGTATATTGTGGCGGGAGACCCAGTACTTC.

The chain has TRBV7-9 and TRBJ2-3; D perhaps matches TRBD1 (5 bases). Germline CDR1 reads SEHNR; CDR2 reads FQNEAQ (reference sequence). The CDR3 spans 15 residues. V was pared by 2 bases and J by 5 bases, with 14 bases between. This CDR3 reads CASSLYEGAVDTQYF. CDR3 in DNA: TGTGCCAGCAGCTTATACGAAGGGGCGGTAGATACGCAGTATTTT.

This chain connects TRBV19 to TRBJ2-1; 11 bases line up with TRBD2. Germline CDR1 reads LNHDA; CDR2 reads SQIVND (reference sequence). Germline trimming cut 10 bases from V and 5 bases from J; bases unmatched to any gene: 4. The CDR3 covers 13 residues. CDR3 nucleotides: TGTGCCACAGGGACTAGCGGTAACAATGAGCAGTTCTTC. Protein product: CATGTSGNNEQFF.

V gene TRBV2 combines with J gene TRBJ2-5, with TRBD1 as a possible D gene (5 bases). Trimming took off 5 bases at V and 2 bases at J, with 9 bases between the two ends. The CDR3 loop spans 13 amino acids. Germline V gene sequence: CDR1 SNHLY, CDR2 FYNNEI. CDR3 region: CASSWTPQETQYF. CDR3 coding DNA: TGTGCCAGCAGTTGGACACCGCAAGAGACCCAGTACTTC. The full variable domain, rest sourced from reference TRBV2 and TRBJ2-5, is EPEVTQTPSHQVTQMGQEVILRCVPISNHLYFYWYRQILGQKVEFLVSFYNNEISEKSEIFDDQFSVERPDGSNFTLKIRSTKLEDSAMYFCASSWTPQETQYFGPGTRLLVL.

The chain is built from TRBV28 and TRBJ2-2, with TRBD1 identical over 7 bases. Germline V gives CDR1 MDHEN, CDR2 SYDVKM. This CDR3 spans 13 amino acids. Trimming removed 2 bases from V and 6 bases from J; junction bases left unmatched: 0. The CDR3 coding sequence is TGTGCCAGCAGTTTAAGGGGGCCCGGGGAGCTGTTTTTT. Its translation is CASSLRGPGELFF.

This clone was picked up one time. The chain has TRBV9 and TRBJ2-5; a weak D match, TRBD2 (6 bases). Germline loops: CDR1 SGDLS, CDR2 YYNGEE. Trimming took 0 bases from V and 1 from J, leaving 13 bases between them. The CDR3 contains 16 residues. CDR3 bases: TGTGCCAGCAGCGTAGGGGGGGTGCCGCTCCAAGAGACCCAGTACTTC. Protein: CASSVGGVPLQETQYF. Drawing the rest from reference TRBV9 and TRBJ2-5, the complete variable domain is DSGVTQTPKHLITATGQRVTLRCSPRSGDLSVYWYQQSLDQGLQFLIQYYNGEERAKGNILERFSAQQFPDLHSELNLSSLELGDSALYFCASSVGGVPLQETQYFGPGTRLLVL.

The chain combines TRBV5-1 with TRBJ2-7, with D unresolved. The V end lost 3 bases, the J end lost 0 bases, and 10 bases lay between the germline ends. CDR3 length: 14 residues. The germline V gene encodes CDR1 SGHRS and CDR2 YFSETQ. The CDR3 spells CASSSQSTSYEQYF. CDR3 coding DNA: TGCGCCAGCAGCTCACAATCAACCTCCTACGAGCAGTACTTC.

The chain carries TRBV7-6 and TRBJ2-2, with D tentatively TRBD2 (5 bases). The CDR3 consists of 14 residues. The germline gives CDR1 SGHVS, CDR2 FNYEAQ. Trimming pared 7 bases from V and 0 bases from J, leaving 9 bases between. CDR3 sequence reads: CASTRLSNTGELFF. CDR3 sequence (DNA): TGTGCCAGCACCCGACTATCGAACACCGGGGAGCTGTTTTTT.

The chain recombines TRBV7-2 with TRBJ2-1; D is ambiguous. Per germline, CDR1 SGHTA and CDR2 FQGNSA. V lost 1 base and J lost 10, with 14 bases in between. This CDR3 comprises 14 residues. In DNA form, the CDR3 reads TGTGCCAGCAGCTTAGTAGCCCGCACTGACGAGCAGTTCTTC. Translation gives CASSLVARTDEQFF.

The chain employs TRBV15 and TRBJ2-7, with D tentatively TRBD2 (6 bases). Germline V CDR1 and CDR2: LNHNV, YYDKDF (reference sequence). V lost 0 bases to trimming and J lost 6 bases, with 15 bases between them. This CDR3 has 15 residues. In nucleotides, the CDR3 is TGTGCCACCAGCAGAGATAGTTTGGGGGGTGCCGAGCAGTACTTC. Translated, it gives CATSRDSLGGAEQYF.

The genes are TRBV7-9 and TRBJ2-1, with TRBD1 as a possible D gene (6 bases). CDR3 length: 15 residues. Per the germline V gene, CDR1 is SEHNR and CDR2 is FQNEAQ (reference sequence). V lost 1 base and J lost 1, with 8 bases in between. For the CDR3, the DNA is TGTGCCAGCAGCTTAGAGGGGGTTTCCTACAATGAGCAGTTCTTC. Protein product: CASSLEGVSYNEQFF.

This chain links TRBV3-1 (or the pseudogene TRBV3-2) with TRBJ1-6; TRBD1 agrees at 8 bases. Unmatched junction bases numbered 5, after V lost 0 bases and J lost 1 base. The CDR3 loop spans 18 amino acids. Germline values: CDR1 LGHDT, CDR2 YNNKEL (reference sequence). The CDR3 region has the DNA TGTGCCAGCAGCCAAGATTTGAACAGGGGGTCCTATAATTCACCCCTCCACTTT. Amino acids: CASSQDLNRGSYNSPLHF.

V usage is TRBV11-3 and J usage is TRBJ2-5; TRBD2 aligns across 9 bases. Germline V gives CDR1 SGHNT, CDR2 YENEEA. The V gene end was trimmed by 1 base and the J gene end by 5 bases; junction bases not matched to a gene: 8. This CDR3 spans 16 amino acids. The CDR3 bases are TGTGCCAGCAGCTTAGGCCCAGCGGGGGGCCAGGAGACCCAGTACTTC. Its protein is CASSLGPAGGQETQYF.

The chain uses TRBV19 and TRBJ2-1; 8 positions match TRBD1. With 5 bases clipped from V and 5 bases from J, the junction kept 8 bases outside the gene matches. The CDR3 covers 15 residues. Germline V gene data show CDR1 as LNHDA and CDR2 as SQIVND (reference sequence). CDR3 loop: CASSEDRVLDNEQFF. In DNA, the CDR3 is TGTGCCAGTAGTGAGGACAGGGTGTTAGACAATGAGCAGTTCTTC.

V usage is TRBV18 and J usage is TRBJ1-6, with 9 bases that match TRBD1. From germline, CDR1 is KGHSH and CDR2 LQKENI. This CDR3 contains 15 residues. V gave up 3 bases and J gave up 9 bases; unmatched junction bases: 6. CDR3 in amino acids: CASSPRTGEGSPLHF. The DNA for the CDR3 is TGTGCCAGCTCACCTCGGACAGGGGAAGGTTCACCCCTCCACTTT.

This clone was detected a few times. V gene TRBV12-5 combines with J gene TRBJ1-5; 9 bases are a match to TRBD1. CDR1 and CDR2 (germline): LGHNT, FRNRAP. This CDR3 has 15 amino acids. With 7 bases clipped from V and 6 bases from J, the junction kept 10 bases outside the gene matches. The CDR3 DNA is TGTGCTAGTGCCCCGGCGGGACAGGGCGGTCAGCCCCAGCATTTT. Encoded protein: CASAPAGQGGQPQHF.